Below, 24 T cell receptor beta chains from the same sample are listed, as sequenced in a study of Tregs in tolerant kidney transplant recipients. Assay used: immunoSEQ multiplex PCR; TCRdb lists only in-frame clones, some missing. The repertoire includes about 110,000 clones, around 90% of them detected once, and more than 0.3% sits in the top ten. Here the sequenced sample was CD4+ T cells from blood, taken before the transplant. Receptor source: a human donor who received a combined kidney and bone marrow transplant.

The chain links TRBV5-1 to TRBJ2-3, with 8 positions matching TRBD2. Losses at the gene ends were 0 bases for V and 4 bases for J; bases not matched to a gene: 7. The germline V gene encodes CDR1 SGHRS and CDR2 YFSETQ. The CDR3 consists of 16 residues. The CDR3, as DNA: TGCGCCAGCAGCTTGGCCGGGGCGGGAGGCGCAGATACGCAGTATTTT. Protein product: CASSLAGAGGADTQYF.

The chain couples TRBV15 to TRBJ1-1, with D maybe TRBD1 (5 bases). Trimming took 1 base from V and 4 from J, leaving 7 bases between them. Germline V gene sequence: CDR1 LNHNV, CDR2 YYDKDF (reference sequence). This CDR3 has 13 residues. DNA of the CDR3: TGTGCCACCAGCAGAGTTAGGGGCACTGAAGCTTTCTTT. Amino acid sequence: CATSRVRGTEAFF.

This clone showed up just a few times. Other DNA sequences of this sample code for an identical CDR3. V usage is TRBV20-1 and J usage is TRBJ1-2; D perhaps matches TRBD1 (6 bases). In germline, CDR1 is DFQATT, CDR2 SNEGSKA (reference sequence). V was clipped by 6 bases and J by 4 bases, with 9 bases between them. The CDR3 length is 11 residues. The CDR3 DNA follows: TGCAGTGCCACGGACAGCTATGGCTACACCTTC. Translation: CSATDSYGYTF.

This clone turned up a few times. The chain joins TRBV9 to TRBJ1-5; D might be TRBD1 (5 bases). CDR1 and CDR2 from the germline V gene are SGDLS and YYNGEE. The V end was cut by 4 bases, the J end by 6 bases, with 14 bases between. The CDR3 totals 14 residues. Here the CDR3 DNA reads TGTGCCAGCAGCCCGGGGGGGAGGGTTCAGCCCCAGCATTTT. It encodes CASSPGGRVQPQHF.

The V call is TRBV10-3, the J call TRBJ2-1; D is possibly TRBD1 (7 bases). The CDR3 covers 13 residues. Germline V gene sequence: CDR1 ENHRY, CDR2 SYGVKD. Trimming left V 11 bases short and J 5 bases short, with 16 bases between. The CDR3 loop reads CAVKEGAHNEQFF. The CDR3 nucleotides are TGTGCCGTCAAGGAGGGGGCCCACAATGAGCAGTTCTTC.

This chain joins TRBV5-4 and TRBJ1-6; 12 bases are a match to TRBD1. V gave up 2 bases and J gave up 9 bases; unmatched junction bases: 6. The germline V gene has CDR1 SGHNT and CDR2 YYREEE (reference sequence). This CDR3 is 16 amino acids long. In nucleotides, the CDR3 is TGTGCCAGCAGCTTCCCGGGACAGGGGGCTGGTTCACCCCTCCACTTT. Protein sequence: CASSFPGQGAGSPLHF.

V usage is TRBV30 and J usage is TRBJ2-1; perhaps TRBD2 as D (5 bases). The CDR3 has 15 residues. Trimming stripped 0 bases from V and 4 bases from J, with 13 bases between. Germline assignment: CDR1 GTSNPN and CDR2 SVGIG (reference sequence). The DNA for the CDR3 is TGTGCCTGGAGTGTAAGAGGGCCGAGATACAATGAGCAGTTCTTC. It specifies CAWSVRGPRYNEQFF. The variable domain in full, completed from reference TRBV30 and TRBJ2-1, reads SQTIHQWPATLVQPVGSPLSLECTVEGTSNPNLYWYRQAAGRGLQLLFYSVGIGQISSEVPQNLSASRPQDRQFILSSKKLLLSDSGFYLCAWSVRGPRYNEQFFGPGTRLTVL.

The chain recombines TRBV10-1 with TRBJ2-1, with 9 bases lining up with TRBD2. The trim removed 5 bases at V and 0 bases at J, leaving 5 bases unmatched. This CDR3 region has 16 residues. Germline V gene sequence: CDR1 WNHNN, CDR2 SYGVQD (reference sequence). The CDR3 spells CASSRTSGFSYNEQFF. The CDR3 bases are TGCGCCAGCAGTCGAACTAGCGGGTTCTCCTACAATGAGCAGTTCTTC.

The J gene is TRBJ2-1, the V gene TRBV6-1; 9 nucleotides agree with TRBD2. The trim removed 4 bases at V and 7 bases at J, leaving 8 bases unmatched. The CDR3 length is 15 residues. Germline assignment: CDR1 MNHNS and CDR2 SASEGT. CDR3 nucleotide sequence: TGTGCCAGCAGTGCTAGCGGGGTTCTAGGGAATGAGCAGTTCTTC. Amino acids: CASSASGVLGNEQFF.

The gene calls are TRBV28 and TRBJ1-2, with a weak D call TRBD1 (6 bases). This CDR3 spans 12 amino acids. V was cut by 8 bases and J by 8 bases, with 15 bases left in between. Looked up from germline, CDR1 is MDHEN and CDR2 is SYDVKM. CDR3 in amino acids: CASYMGGAGYTF. CDR3 sequence (DNA): TGTGCCAGCTACATGGGGGGGGCGGGCTACACCTTC.

The chain uses TRBV6-6 and TRBJ1-2; the match to TRBD1 covers 7 bases. The ends lost 5 bases at V and 6 bases at J; junction bases unmatched: 9. This CDR3 has 14 amino acids. Per the germline V gene, CDR1 is MNHNY and CDR2 is SVGAGI (reference sequence). This CDR3 is CASSPITGAHGYTF. CDR3 in DNA: TGTGCCAGCAGTCCGATCACAGGGGCTCATGGCTACACCTTC.

This sequence joins TRBV4-2 and TRBJ2-2; 10 bases map to TRBD2. CDR3 length equals 16 residues. The germline V gene encodes CDR1 LGHNA and CDR2 YNFKEQ. Unmatched junction bases numbered 9, after V lost 5 bases and J lost 6 bases. CDR3 bases: TGTGCCAGCAGCTTAGGACTAGCGGAATCTTCCGGGGAGCTGTTTTTT. It yields the protein CASSLGLAESSGELFF.

This clone was counted once. The chain combines TRBV27 with TRBJ2-7; D is unclear. Trimming shortened V by 6 bases and J by 7 bases, and 19 bases separated the two germline ends. Germline V gives CDR1 MNHEY, CDR2 SMNVEV (reference sequence). The CDR3 consists of 14 residues. The CDR3 bases are TGTGCCAGCAGCCCCGCGACTTTCTTACGGGAGCAGTACTTC. Its translation: CASSPATFLREQYF.

A single count supports this clone. This rearrangement joins TRBV29-1 to TRBJ2-1; 10 nucleotides align to TRBD2. The J segment lost 9 bases and the V segment lost 5 bases, leaving 7 bases of the junction unmatched. Germline CDR1 is SQVTM and CDR2 is ANQGSEA. This CDR3 has 13 residues. The CDR3 sequence: CSVLAGAFTEQFF. DNA of the CDR3: TGCAGCGTTCTAGCGGGAGCATTTACTGAGCAGTTCTTC.

The rearrangement joins TRBV7-8 to TRBJ1-2, with TRBD1 as a possible D gene (6 bases). Trimming stripped 3 bases from V and 4 bases from J, with 9 bases between. CDR3 length: 13 residues. Germline-derived CDR1 and CDR2 are SGHVS and FQNEAQ. In DNA form, the CDR3 reads TGTGCCAGCAGCTTTGGGACACCCTATGGCTACACCTTC. Protein product: CASSFGTPYGYTF.

This clone was seen only once. This chain connects TRBV7-6 to TRBJ2-1; TRBD2 agrees at 8 bases. The CDR3 totals 18 residues. Trimming cost V 1 base and J 4 bases; bases outside gene matches: 12. CDR1 is SGHVS, CDR2 FNYEAQ, per germline. The CDR3 loop reads CASSLEFGGAGGYNEQFF. The CDR3 DNA reads as TGTGCCAGCAGCTTAGAGTTCGGAGGGGCGGGGGGTTACAATGAGCAGTTCTTC.

The chain couples TRBV7-2 to TRBJ1-2; 10 nucleotides match TRBD1. Per the germline V gene, CDR1 is SGHTA and CDR2 is FQGNSA. The CDR3 has 14 amino acids. Trimming at V came to 5 bases and at J to 8 bases, leaving 8 bases not matched to a gene. CDR3 DNA: TGTGCCAGCAGCACCGACAGGGGGCTGCTAGGCTACACCTTC. Translation gives CASSTDRGLLGYTF.

The chain is built from TRBV5-4 and TRBJ2-5; TRBD2 matches 8 bases. Trimming took 1 base from V and 4 from J; bases not matched to a gene: 3. Germline V gene data show CDR1 as SGHNT and CDR2 as YYREEE (reference sequence). CDR3 size: 14 residues. For the CDR3, the DNA is TGTGCCAGCAGCTTGCGGGGGGGCGTAGAGACCCAGTACTTC. Residues: CASSLRGGVETQYF.

This chain uses TRBV27 with TRBJ2-3; possibly TRBD2 for D (6 bases). CDR1 and CDR2 from the germline V gene are MNHEY and SMNVEV (reference sequence). V dropped 3 bases and J dropped 3 bases, with 13 bases sitting between them. This CDR3 has 15 residues. CDR3 in amino acids: CASSFSGTATDTQYF. The CDR3, as DNA: TGTGCCAGCAGTTTTAGCGGAACCGCGACAGATACGCAGTATTTT.

The chain uses TRBV5-1 and TRBJ2-3; 7 bases match TRBD2. The CDR3 contains 15 residues. Germline V gene lookup returns CDR1 SGHRS and CDR2 YFSETQ. Losses at the gene ends were 2 bases for V and 2 bases for J; bases not matched to a gene: 5. The CDR3 region has the DNA TGCGCCAGCAGCTTAACTAGCGTCTCCACAGATACGCAGTATTTT. Amino acid sequence: CASSLTSVSTDTQYF.

The V call is TRBV19, the J call TRBJ1-2; 8 positions agree with TRBD1. V shed 5 bases and J 7 bases; nucleotides not matched to a gene: 6. The CDR3 extends over 13 amino acids. CDR1 LNHDA and CDR2 SQIVND come from the germline V gene (reference sequence). In DNA, the CDR3 is TGTGCCAGTAGTTCCCGGGACAGGTTTGGCTACACCTTC. Protein: CASSSRDRFGYTF.

Here the CDR3 reads CASSLEPYEQYF. The CDR3 DNA follows: TGTGCCAGCAGTCTGGAGCCCTACGAGCAGTACTTC. The chain carries TRBV2 and TRBJ2-7; D is uncertain. This CDR3 is 12 amino acids long. Looked up from germline, CDR1 is SNHLY and CDR2 is FYNNEI. The ends were cut back, 5 bases at V and 2 bases at J, with 7 bases in the middle.

CDR3 amino acids: CASGHGTGAFF. The CDR3, as DNA: TGTGCCAGCGGACATGGAACGGGAGCTTTCTTT. J is TRBJ1-1 and V is TRBV6-1; TRBD1 is a possible D gene (5 bases). V was pared by 8 bases and J by 10 bases, with 14 bases between. This CDR3 is 11 amino acids long. Looked up from germline, CDR1 is MNHNS and CDR2 is SASEGT.

The rearrangement links TRBV6-6 to TRBJ2-3, with 8 bases lining up with TRBD2. Germline V gene lookup returns CDR1 MNHNY and CDR2 SVGAGI (reference sequence). V lost 2 bases and J lost 0; bases outside the gene matches: 4. CDR3 length equals 16 residues. The CDR3 DNA reads TGTGCCAGCAGTTACGTATCGGGAGGGAGCACAGATACGCAGTATTTT. This codes for CASSYVSGGSTDTQYF.